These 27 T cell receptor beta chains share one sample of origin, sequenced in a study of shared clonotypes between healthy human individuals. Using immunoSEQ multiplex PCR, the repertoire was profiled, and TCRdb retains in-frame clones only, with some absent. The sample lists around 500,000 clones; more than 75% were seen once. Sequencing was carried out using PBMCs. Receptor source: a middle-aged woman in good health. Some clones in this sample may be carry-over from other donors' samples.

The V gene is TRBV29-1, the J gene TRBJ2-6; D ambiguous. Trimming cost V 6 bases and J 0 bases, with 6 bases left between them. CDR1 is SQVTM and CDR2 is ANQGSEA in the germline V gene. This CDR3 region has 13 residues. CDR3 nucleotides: TGCAGCGTCCAGCCCTCTGGGGCCAACGTCCTGACTTTC. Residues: CSVQPSGANVLTF.

The CDR3 sequence is CASSDPHMEPGEQYF. The CDR3 region has the DNA TGTGCCAGCAGTGATCCCCATATGGAGCCCGGCGAGCAGTACTTC. The V and J genes are TRBV25-1 and TRBJ2-7; no clear D. This CDR3 contains 15 residues. Germline loops: CDR1 MGHDK, CDR2 SYGVNS. Deletions cut 3 bases from V and 6 bases from J, with 18 bases between.

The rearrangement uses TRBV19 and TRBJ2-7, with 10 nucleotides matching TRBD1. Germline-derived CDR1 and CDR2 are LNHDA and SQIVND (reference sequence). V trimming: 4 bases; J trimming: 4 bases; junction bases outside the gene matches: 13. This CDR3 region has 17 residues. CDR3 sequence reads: CASSRATGDRGRYEQYF. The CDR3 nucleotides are TGTGCCAGTAGTAGAGCAACTGGGGACAGGGGAAGGTACGAGCAGTACTTC.

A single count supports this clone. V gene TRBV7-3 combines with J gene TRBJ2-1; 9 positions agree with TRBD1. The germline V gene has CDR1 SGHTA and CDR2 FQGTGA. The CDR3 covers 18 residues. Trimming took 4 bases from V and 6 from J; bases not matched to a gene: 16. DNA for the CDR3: TGTGCCAGCAGCTCAAATCCCCCCGGGACAGGGAGCATCAATGAGCAGTTCTTC. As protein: CASSSNPPGTGSINEQFF.

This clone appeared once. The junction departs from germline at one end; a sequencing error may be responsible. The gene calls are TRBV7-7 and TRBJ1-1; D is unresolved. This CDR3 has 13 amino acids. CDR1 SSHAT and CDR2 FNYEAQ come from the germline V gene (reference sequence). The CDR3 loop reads CASSLGTGTEAFF. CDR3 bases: TGTGCTAGCAGCTTAGGTACCGGCACTGAAGCTTTCTTT.

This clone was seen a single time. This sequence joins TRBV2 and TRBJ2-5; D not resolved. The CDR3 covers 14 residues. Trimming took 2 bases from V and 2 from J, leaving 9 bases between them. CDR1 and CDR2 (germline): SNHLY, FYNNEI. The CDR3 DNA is TGTGCCAGCAGTGAATCTAGGGCGCAAGAGACCCAGTACTTC. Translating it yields CASSESRAQETQYF.

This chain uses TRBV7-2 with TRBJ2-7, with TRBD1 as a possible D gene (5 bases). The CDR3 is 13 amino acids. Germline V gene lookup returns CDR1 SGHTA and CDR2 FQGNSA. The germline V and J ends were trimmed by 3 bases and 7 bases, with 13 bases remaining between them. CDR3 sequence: CASSFGRATEQYF. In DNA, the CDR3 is TGTGCCAGCAGCTTTGGCAGGGCCACGGAGCAGTACTTC.

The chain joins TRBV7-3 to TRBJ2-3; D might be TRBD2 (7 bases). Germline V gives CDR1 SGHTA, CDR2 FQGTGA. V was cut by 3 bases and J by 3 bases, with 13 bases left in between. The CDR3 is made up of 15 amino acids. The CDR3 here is CASSLAGASTDTQYF. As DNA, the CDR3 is TGTGCCAGCAGCTTGGCGGGGGCTAGTACAGATACGCAGTATTTT.

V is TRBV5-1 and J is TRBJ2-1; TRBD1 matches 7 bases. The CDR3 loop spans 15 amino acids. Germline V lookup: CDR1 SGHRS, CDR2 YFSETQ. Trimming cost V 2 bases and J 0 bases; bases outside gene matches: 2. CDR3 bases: TGCGCCAGCAGCTTCGGACAGGACTCCTACAATGAGCAGTTCTTC. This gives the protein CASSFGQDSYNEQFF.

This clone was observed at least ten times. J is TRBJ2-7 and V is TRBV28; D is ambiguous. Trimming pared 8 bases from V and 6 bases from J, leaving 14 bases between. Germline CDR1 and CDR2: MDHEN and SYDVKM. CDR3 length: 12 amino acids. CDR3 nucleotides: TGTGCCAGCGGACGGCCTGACTTCGAGCAGTACTTC. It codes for CASGRPDFEQYF.

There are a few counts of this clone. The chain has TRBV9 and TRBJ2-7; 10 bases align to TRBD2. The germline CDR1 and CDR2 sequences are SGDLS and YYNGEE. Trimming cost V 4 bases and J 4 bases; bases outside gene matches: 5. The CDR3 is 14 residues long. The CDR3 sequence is CASSRSGGEYEQYF. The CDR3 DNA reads TGTGCCAGCAGCAGAAGCGGGGGGGAGTACGAGCAGTACTTC. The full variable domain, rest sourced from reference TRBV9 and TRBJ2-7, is DSGVTQTPKHLITATGQRVTLRCSPRSGDLSVYWYQQSLDQGLQFLIQYYNGEERAKGNILERFSAQQFPDLHSELNLSSLELGDSALYFCASSRSGGEYEQYFGPGTRLTVT.

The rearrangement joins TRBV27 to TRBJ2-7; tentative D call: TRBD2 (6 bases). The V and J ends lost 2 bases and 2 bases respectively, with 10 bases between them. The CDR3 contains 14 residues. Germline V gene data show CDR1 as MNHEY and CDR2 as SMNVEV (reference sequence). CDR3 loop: CASSLNGSPYEQYF. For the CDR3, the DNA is TGTGCCAGCAGTTTAAACGGGAGTCCCTACGAGCAGTACTTC.

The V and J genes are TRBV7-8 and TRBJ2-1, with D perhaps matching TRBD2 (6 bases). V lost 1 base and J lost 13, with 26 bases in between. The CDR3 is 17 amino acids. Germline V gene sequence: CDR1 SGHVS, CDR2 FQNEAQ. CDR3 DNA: TGTGCCAGCAGCTTAGGGGCTGCGGGAACGCCCACAAAGTCACAGTTCTTC. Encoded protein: CASSLGAAGTPTKSQFF.

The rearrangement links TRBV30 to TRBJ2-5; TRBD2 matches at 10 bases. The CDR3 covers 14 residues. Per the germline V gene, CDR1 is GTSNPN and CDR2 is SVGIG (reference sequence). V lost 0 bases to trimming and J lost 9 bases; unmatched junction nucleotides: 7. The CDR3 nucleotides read TGTGCCTGGAGTGTACTAGCGGGACCAGGGGCCCAGTACTTC. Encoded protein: CAWSVLAGPGAQYF.

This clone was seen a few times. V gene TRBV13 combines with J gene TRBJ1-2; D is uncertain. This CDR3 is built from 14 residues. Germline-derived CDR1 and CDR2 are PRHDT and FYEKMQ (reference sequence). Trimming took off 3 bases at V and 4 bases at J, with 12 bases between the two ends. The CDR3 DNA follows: TGTGCCAGCAGCTTTCGGCAGTACAGCTATGGCTACACCTTC. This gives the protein CASSFRQYSYGYTF.

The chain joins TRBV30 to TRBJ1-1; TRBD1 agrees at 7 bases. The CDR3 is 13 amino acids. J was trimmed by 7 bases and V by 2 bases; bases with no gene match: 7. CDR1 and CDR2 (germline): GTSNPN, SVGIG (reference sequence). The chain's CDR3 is CAWSLTGPGEAFF. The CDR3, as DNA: TGTGCCTGGAGTTTGACAGGGCCGGGTGAAGCTTTCTTT.

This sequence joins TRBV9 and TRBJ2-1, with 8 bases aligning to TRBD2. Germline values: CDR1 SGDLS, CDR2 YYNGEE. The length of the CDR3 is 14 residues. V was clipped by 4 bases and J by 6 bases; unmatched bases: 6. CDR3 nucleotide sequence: TGTGCCAGCAGCAGTTTTAGCGGGACCAATGAGCAGTTCTTC. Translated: CASSSFSGTNEQFF.

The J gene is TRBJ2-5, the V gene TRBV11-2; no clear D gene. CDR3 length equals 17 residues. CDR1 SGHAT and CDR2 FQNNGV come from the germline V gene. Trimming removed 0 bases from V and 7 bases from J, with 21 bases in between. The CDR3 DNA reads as TGTGCCAGCAGCTTAGAAGGCCGGCGGCCCCTCCCGGGGACCCAGTACTTC. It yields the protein CASSLEGRRPLPGTQYF.

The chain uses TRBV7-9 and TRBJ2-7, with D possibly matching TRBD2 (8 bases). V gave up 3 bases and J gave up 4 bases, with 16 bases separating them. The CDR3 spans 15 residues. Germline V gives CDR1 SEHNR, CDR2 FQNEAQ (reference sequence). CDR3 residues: CASSFGRGPTYEQYF. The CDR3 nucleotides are TGTGCCAGCAGCTTCGGGAGGGGGCCGACATACGAGCAGTACTTC.

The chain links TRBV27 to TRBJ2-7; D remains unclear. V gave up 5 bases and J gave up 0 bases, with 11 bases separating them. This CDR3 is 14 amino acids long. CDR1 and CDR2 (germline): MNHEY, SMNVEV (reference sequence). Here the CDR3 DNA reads TGTGCCAGCAGTGGGGTCGGCGACTCCTACGAGCAGTACTTC. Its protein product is CASSGVGDSYEQYF.

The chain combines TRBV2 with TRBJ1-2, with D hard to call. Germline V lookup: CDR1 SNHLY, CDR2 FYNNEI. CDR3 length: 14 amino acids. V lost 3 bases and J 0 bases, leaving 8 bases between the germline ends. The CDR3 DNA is TGTGCCAGCAGTGACCCACGGCCTAACTATGGCTACACCTTC. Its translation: CASSDPRPNYGYTF.

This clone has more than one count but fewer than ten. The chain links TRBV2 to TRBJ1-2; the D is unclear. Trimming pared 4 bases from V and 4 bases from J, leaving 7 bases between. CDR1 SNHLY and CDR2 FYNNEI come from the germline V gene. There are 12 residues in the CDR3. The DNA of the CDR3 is TGTGCCAGCAGTGCGGACCGCTATGGCTACACCTTC. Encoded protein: CASSADRYGYTF.

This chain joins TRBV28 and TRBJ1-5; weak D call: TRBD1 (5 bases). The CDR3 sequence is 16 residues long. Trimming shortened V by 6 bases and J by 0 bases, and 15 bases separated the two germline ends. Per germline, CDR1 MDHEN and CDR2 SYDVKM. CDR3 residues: CASREGTGSSNQPQHF. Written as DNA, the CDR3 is TGTGCCAGCAGGGAAGGGACGGGATCTAGCAATCAGCCCCAGCATTTT.

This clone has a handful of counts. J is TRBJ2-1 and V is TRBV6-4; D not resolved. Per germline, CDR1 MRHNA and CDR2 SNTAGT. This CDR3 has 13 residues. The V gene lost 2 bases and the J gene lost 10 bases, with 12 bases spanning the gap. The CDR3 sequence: CASSDAQEREQFF. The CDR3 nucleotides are TGTGCCAGCAGTGACGCTCAGGAGAGGGAGCAGTTCTTC.

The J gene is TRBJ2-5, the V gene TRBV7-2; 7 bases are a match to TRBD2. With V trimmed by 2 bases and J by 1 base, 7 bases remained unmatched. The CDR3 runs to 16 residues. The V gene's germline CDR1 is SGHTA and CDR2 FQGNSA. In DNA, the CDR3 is TGTGCCAGCAGCTTACACACAGCGGGAAGCCAAGAGACCCAGTACTTC. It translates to CASSLHTAGSQETQYF.

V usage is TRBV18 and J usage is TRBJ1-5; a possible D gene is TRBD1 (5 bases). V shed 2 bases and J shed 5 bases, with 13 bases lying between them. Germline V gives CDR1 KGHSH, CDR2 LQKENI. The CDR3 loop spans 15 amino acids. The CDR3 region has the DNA TGTGCCAGCTCACCAGGTGGGGCTTCGGATCAGCCCCAGCATTTT. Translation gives CASSPGGASDQPQHF.

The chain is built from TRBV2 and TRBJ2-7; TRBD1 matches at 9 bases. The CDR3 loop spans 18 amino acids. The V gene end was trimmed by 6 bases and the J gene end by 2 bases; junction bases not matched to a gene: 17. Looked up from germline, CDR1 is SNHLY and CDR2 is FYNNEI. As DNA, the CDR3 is TGTGCCAGCAGGGGAGGGACAGGGAATACCCGGATCCCCTACGAGCAGTACTTC. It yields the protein CASRGGTGNTRIPYEQYF.